The 10 T cell receptor beta chains listed next were all sequenced from one sample in a study of T cells after somatic rescue of genetic block. Libraries were prepared by immunoSEQ multiplex PCR; TCRdb keeps only in-frame clonotypes and omits some of them. The table shows tens of thousands of clones, with about 92% occurring only once. The sample consisted of peripheral blood mononuclear cells (PBMCs). The receptor set was obtained from a man in his forties or fifties.

This clone came up once. This rearrangement joins TRBV28 to TRBJ2-6, with 7 bases that match TRBD1. The CDR3 extends over 16 amino acids. CDR1 and CDR2 (germline): MDHEN, SYDVKM. V lost 5 bases, J lost 0 bases, and 4 bases stayed unmatched. CDR3 DNA sequence: TGTGCCAGCAGTGAAGGGGGCGCCTCTGGGGCCAACGTCCTGACTTTC. It is translated as CASSEGGASGANVLTF.

The rearrangement joins TRBV27 to TRBJ1-1; no clear D gene. Trimming removed 0 bases at V and 0 bases at J, with 11 bases between. Germline V lookup: CDR1 MNHEY, CDR2 SMNVEV (reference sequence). The CDR3 spans 16 residues. The DNA for the CDR3 is TGTGCCAGCAGTTTATCGATGGGCAGACTGAACACTGAAGCTTTCTTT. The encoded protein is CASSLSMGRLNTEAFF.

The rearrangement joins TRBV7-2 to TRBJ2-3; maybe TRBD2 (6 bases). From germline, CDR1 is SGHTA and CDR2 FQGNSA. The CDR3 totals 16 residues. V lost 4 bases, J lost 0 bases, and 14 bases lay in between. In DNA form, the CDR3 reads TGTGCCAGCAGCTGGGGGTCCGGGACTAGCACAGATACGCAGTATTTT. Encoded protein: CASSWGSGTSTDTQYF.

In DNA, the CDR3 is TGTGCCAGCAGCTTAAGCAGCTATGGCTACACCTTC. Translation gives CASSLSSYGYTF. V is TRBV5-6 and J is TRBJ1-2; the D is unclear. Germline values: CDR1 SGHDT, CDR2 YYEEEE. V dropped 2 bases and J dropped 4 bases, with 6 bases sitting between them. This CDR3 spans 12 amino acids.

This sequence joins TRBV5-4 and TRBJ2-7; 8 nucleotides line up with TRBD1. The trim removed 4 bases at V and 1 base at J, leaving 7 bases unmatched. This CDR3 spans 15 amino acids. The germline CDR1 and CDR2 sequences are SGHNT and YYREEE (reference sequence). CDR3: CASSPPDRASYEQYF. For the CDR3, the DNA is TGTGCCAGCAGCCCCCCGGACAGGGCATCCTACGAGCAGTACTTC.

The rearrangement uses TRBV4-2 and TRBJ2-7; 10 bases agree with TRBD1. CDR1 is LGHNA and CDR2 is YNFKEQ in the germline V gene. The CDR3 has 12 residues. The V and J ends lost 8 bases and 6 bases, in that order; junction bases with no gene match: 4. The CDR3 sequence is CASGTGAREQYF. The CDR3 DNA reads as TGTGCCAGCGGGACAGGGGCTCGCGAGCAGTACTTC.

The chain recombines TRBV2 with TRBJ1-1, with D unclear. This CDR3 contains 14 residues. Germline-derived CDR1 and CDR2 are SNHLY and FYNNEI. V shed 6 bases and J shed 2 bases, with 13 bases lying between them. CDR3 in amino acids: CASRGPRGNTEAFF. Written as DNA, the CDR3 is TGTGCCAGCAGAGGACCCCGTGGAAACACTGAAGCTTTCTTT. Together with reference TRBV2 and TRBJ1-1, the CDR3 gives the full variable domain: EPEVTQTPSHQVTQMGQEVILRCVPISNHLYFYWYRQILGQKVEFLVSFYNNEISEKSEIFDDQFSVERPDGSNFTLKIRSTKLEDSAMYFCASRGPRGNTEAFFGQGTRLTVV.

The sample holds one count of this clone. The rearrangement links TRBV28 to TRBJ2-1; D may be TRBD1 (5 bases). The CDR3 length is 19 residues. Germline CDR1 MDHEN, CDR2 SYDVKM. V gave up 2 bases and J gave up 0 bases, with 20 bases separating them. CDR3 bases: TGTGCCAGCAGTTTAATAAGTTTTCTGGGGCCCAGCTCCTACAATGAGCAGTTCTTC. Encoded protein: CASSLISFLGPSSYNEQFF.

The rearrangement links TRBV6-1 to TRBJ1-5, with D unresolved. CDR3 length equals 15 residues. The V end was cut by 2 bases, the J end by 0 bases, with 8 bases between. CDR1 is MNHNS and CDR2 is SASEGT in the germline V gene. CDR3 DNA: TGTGCCAGCAGTGAAATGACTGATAGCAATCAGCCCCAGCATTTT. This codes for CASSEMTDSNQPQHF.

This clone was seen only once. This chain links TRBV10-2 with TRBJ1-1, with a tentative D call TRBD1 (6 bases). V was pared by 6 bases and J by 7 bases, with 12 bases between. Germline CDR1 reads WSHSY; CDR2 reads SAAADI. This CDR3 is built from 12 residues. The CDR3 DNA is TGCGCCAGCAGAGAAGACAGGCTTGAAGCTTTCTTT. It encodes CASREDRLEAFF.